This is a list of T cell receptor beta chains from one sample in a study of blood T cell repertoires in COVID-19. Sequencing used immunoSEQ multiplex PCR; TCRdb keeps in-frame clones, though not all of them. The sample comprises around 150,000 clones, 92% of which are singletons, and approximately 4.9% rests with the top ten. The specimen was peripheral blood. The receptors shown here come from a man younger than 40 with COVID-19, enrolled during active disease. CDR3s include the opening cysteine and the closing phenylalanine or tryptophan. Fields, in order: clone size, V gene, D gene, J gene, CDR3 DNA, CDR3 protein. D genes are given only for firm matches. Size tells how often a clone was seen (once, few, many) or the class of an expanded clone, and some rows leave it out.

abundance: NA; v_gene: TRBV7-8; d_gene: TRBD1; j_gene: TRBJ2-1; CDR3nt: TGTGCCAGCAGCTCGATACGCGGGACAGGGTCCCATGAGCAGTTCTTC; CDR3aa: CASSSIRGTGSHEQFF
abundance: NA; v_gene: TRBV9; d_gene: NA; j_gene: TRBJ1-2; CDR3nt: TGTGCCAGCAGCGTAGAAACCAGTTTTTGGTCGGGCTACACCTTC; CDR3aa: CASSVETSFWSGYTF
abundance: NA; v_gene: TRBV7-3; d_gene: TRBD1; j_gene: TRBJ2-2; CDR3nt: TGTGCCAGCAGCCCTCGTCCCGGGACAGGGGGAGACACCGGGGAGCTGTTTTTT; CDR3aa: CASSPRPGTGGDTGELFF
abundance: few; v_gene: TRBV2; d_gene: NA; j_gene: TRBJ1-2; CDR3nt: TGTGCCAGCAGTGGGGGGGAATATGGCTACACCTTC; CDR3aa: CASSGGEYGYTF
abundance: few; v_gene: TRBV2; d_gene: TRBD1; j_gene: TRBJ1-5; CDR3nt: TGTGCCAGCCCCCAGGGGGGGGACAGGGAAGGAGTTGGCAATCAGCCCCAGCATTTT; CDR3aa: CASPQGGDREGVGNQPQHF
abundance: NA; v_gene: TRBV15; d_gene: TRBD1; j_gene: TRBJ1-2; CDR3nt: TGTGCCACCAGCGGGACAGCCTATGGCTACACCTTC; CDR3aa: CATSGTAYGYTF
abundance: once; v_gene: TRBV7-2; d_gene: TRBD1; j_gene: TRBJ1-2; CDR3nt: TGTGCCAGCAGCTTCGACAGGGCCCCTAACTATGGCTACACCTTC; CDR3aa: CASSFDRAPNYGYTF
abundance: few; v_gene: TRBV28; d_gene: TRBD1; j_gene: TRBJ1-1; CDR3nt: TGTGCCAGCAGCTTAGGAGGCGCAGGGGGCGCGAGTACTGAAGCTTTCTTT; CDR3aa: CASSLGGAGGASTEAFF
abundance: NA; v_gene: TRBV30; d_gene: NA; j_gene: TRBJ2-7; CDR3nt: TGTGCCTGGAGTAACACGTACGAGCAGTACTTC; CDR3aa: CAWSNTYEQYF
abundance: NA; v_gene: TRBV19; d_gene: NA; j_gene: TRBJ2-5; CDR3nt: TGTGCCAGTAGTATATACGGGAGCCAAGAGACCCAGTACTTC; CDR3aa: CASSIYGSQETQYF
abundance: NA; v_gene: TRBV10-2; d_gene: TRBD1; j_gene: TRBJ2-1; CDR3nt: TGCGCCAGCATGCCGCGGGGGACAGGGAGCGATGAGCAGTTCTTC; CDR3aa: CASMPRGTGSDEQFF
abundance: NA; v_gene: TRBV5-4; d_gene: TRBD1; j_gene: TRBJ1-1; CDR3nt: TGTGCCAGCAGCTTGGGTCAGGGGGCGAACACTGAAGCTTTCTTT; CDR3aa: CASSLGQGANTEAFF
abundance: NA; v_gene: TRBV10-3; d_gene: TRBD1; j_gene: TRBJ1-2; CDR3nt: TGTGCCATCGAGGGACAGGGGGCTAACTATGGCTACACCTTC; CDR3aa: CAIEGQGANYGYTF
abundance: NA; v_gene: TRBV18; d_gene: NA; j_gene: TRBJ1-6; CDR3nt: TGTGCCAGCTCACCCCCGGGGGGTAGTAATTCACCCCTCCACTTT; CDR3aa: CASSPPGGSNSPLHF
abundance: NA; v_gene: TRBV7-3; d_gene: NA; j_gene: TRBJ1-2; CDR3nt: TGTGCCAGCAGCTCAAAGGCAGGGGTCTATGGCTACACCTTC; CDR3aa: CASSSKAGVYGYTF
abundance: NA; v_gene: TRBV6-1; d_gene: NA; j_gene: TRBJ2-3; CDR3nt: TGTGCCAGCAGTGATCCGGGCGGGACGTTCACAGATACGCAGTATTTT; CDR3aa: CASSDPGGTFTDTQYF
abundance: NA; v_gene: TRBV29-1; d_gene: NA; j_gene: TRBJ1-5; CDR3nt: TGCAGCGTTGGTTGGCAGGTGGATCAGCCCCAGCATTTT; CDR3aa: CSVGWQVDQPQHF
abundance: NA; v_gene: TRBV9; d_gene: TRBD1; j_gene: TRBJ1-3; CDR3nt: TGTGCCAGCAGCGAGGACAGGGTGCCTGGAAACACCATATATTTT; CDR3aa: CASSEDRVPGNTIYF
abundance: once; v_gene: TRBV7-3; d_gene: TRBD1; j_gene: TRBJ1-1; CDR3nt: TGTGCCAGCAGCTTGACGACAGGGGGCTTTGAAGCTTTCTTT; CDR3aa: CASSLTTGGFEAFF
abundance: NA; v_gene: TRBV5-5; d_gene: NA; j_gene: TRBJ1-4; CDR3nt: TGTGCCAGCAGCATACAGGAAAAACTGTTTTTT; CDR3aa: CASSIQEKLFF
abundance: NA; v_gene: TRBV9; d_gene: NA; j_gene: TRBJ1-6; CDR3nt: TGTGCCAGCAGCATCCCAGGGAATTCACCCCTCCACTTT; CDR3aa: CASSIPGNSPLHF
abundance: NA; v_gene: TRBV19; d_gene: TRBD2; j_gene: TRBJ2-1; CDR3nt: TGTGCCAGTAGCAGTAGGCGGGGGGGCGACAATGAGCAGTTCTTC; CDR3aa: CASSSRRGGDNEQFF
abundance: NA; v_gene: TRBV4-2; d_gene: NA; j_gene: TRBJ1-2; CDR3nt: TGTGCCAGCAGCCAAGATATCGGGAGGGTGAGCTACACCTTC; CDR3aa: CASSQDIGRVSYTF
abundance: NA; v_gene: TRBV19; d_gene: NA; j_gene: TRBJ1-1; CDR3nt: TGTGCCAGTATCCAGGGCCGCCCTATGAACACTGAAGCTTTCTTT; CDR3aa: CASIQGRPMNTEAFF
abundance: NA; v_gene: TRBV14; d_gene: TRBD2; j_gene: TRBJ2-7; CDR3nt: TGTGCCAGCAGCGTCACGACCGGGACTAGCGGGTATACCTACGAGCAGTACTTC; CDR3aa: CASSVTTGTSGYTYEQYF
abundance: NA; v_gene: TRBV7-9; d_gene: TRBD1; j_gene: TRBJ1-1; CDR3nt: TGTGCCAGCAGCCCCGGACAGGGAAGGAACACTGAAGCTTTCTTT; CDR3aa: CASSPGQGRNTEAFF